Below are 32 T cell receptor beta chains sequenced from a single sample in a study of shared T cell receptors in the human thymus (dated by TCRdb to about 2021). The library was produced with the immunoSEQ multiplex PCR assay. The immuneACCESS repertoire file appears here via TCRdb, limited to in-frame rearrangements. These files lack a portion of the clones; in checked studies, under half of the deficit traces to unresolved V genes, and the cause of the others is not known. Across this sample there are hundreds of thousands of clones, with 85% to 90% seen only once. The ten largest account for around 0.0099% of the sample. This sample also belongs to another study, concerning human thymus T cells.

Sample: thymocytes. The receptors were sampled from a boy younger than two with a congenital heart defect. Donor details come from another sample of the same person, matched by shared clones.

The rearrangement links TRBV27 to TRBJ2-1; D perhaps matches TRBD2 (6 bases). Germline V gene lookup returns CDR1 MNHEY and CDR2 SMNVEV (reference sequence). V lost 6 bases and J lost 8, with 23 bases in between. The CDR3 runs 16 residues. CDR3 DNA sequence: TGTGCCAGCAGCCCTAGGGGCGCGGGACCCTTCGATGAGCAGTTCTTC. Translated, it gives CASSPRGAGPFDEQFF.

The chain couples TRBV6-5 to TRBJ1-5; 9 bases map to TRBD1. Germline CDR1 and CDR2: MNHEY and SVGAGI. J was trimmed by 1 base and V by 6 bases; bases with no gene match: 4. This CDR3 has 15 amino acids. DNA for the CDR3: TGTGCCAGCAGCCCCGGGACAGGGAGCAATCAGCCCCAGCATTTT. It yields the protein CASSPGTGSNQPQHF.

The J gene is TRBJ1-2, the V gene TRBV5-1; perhaps TRBD1 as D (6 bases). CDR3 length equals 16 residues. Germline V gene sequence: CDR1 SGHRS, CDR2 YFSETQ. Trimming took 4 bases from V and 2 from J, leaving 18 bases between them. CDR3 DNA: TGCGCCAGCAGCCGACCCCACAGGGACCCCAACTATGGCTACACCTTC. This sequence encodes CASSRPHRDPNYGYTF.

This clone was found once. The chain carries TRBV7-2 and TRBJ2-3; 11 bases map to TRBD2. The V and J ends lost 5 bases and 5 bases, in that order; junction bases with no gene match: 6. CDR3 length: 15 amino acids. The germline gives CDR1 SGHTA, CDR2 FQGNSA. The CDR3 is CASSTSGLAGDTQYF. The CDR3 DNA reads TGTGCCAGCAGCACCTCTGGACTAGCGGGAGATACGCAGTATTTT.

V is TRBV5-4 and J is TRBJ1-2; TRBD1 matches 7 bases. Germline V gives CDR1 SGHNT, CDR2 YYREEE (reference sequence). The CDR3 loop spans 14 amino acids. Losses at the gene ends were 0 bases for V and 4 bases for J; bases not matched to a gene: 3. CDR3 sequence reads: CASSLVGGAYGYTF. Written as DNA, the CDR3 is TGTGCCAGCAGCTTGGTAGGGGGCGCCTATGGCTACACCTTC.

The chain joins TRBV5-5 to TRBJ1-5; possible D gene TRBD1, 5 bases. Trimming removed 1 base at V and 6 bases at J, with 8 bases between. Per germline, CDR1 SGHKS and CDR2 YYEKEE (reference sequence). CDR3 size: 13 residues. The CDR3, as DNA: TGTGCCAGCAGCTTGCGGGGGGTTCAGCCCCAGCATTTT. This sequence encodes CASSLRGVQPQHF.

This clone was counted once. The J gene is TRBJ2-3, the V gene TRBV7-6; D is unresolved. The CDR3 is 13 amino acids. Trimming pared 3 bases from V and 3 bases from J, leaving 7 bases between. CDR1 is SGHVS, CDR2 FNYEAQ, per germline. This CDR3 is CASSFIPTDTQYF. In nucleotides, the CDR3 is TGTGCCAGCAGCTTTATCCCTACAGATACGCAGTATTTT. Combining the CDR3 with reference TRBV7-6 and TRBJ2-3 gives the whole variable domain GAGVSQSPRYKVTKRGQDVALRCDPISGHVSLYWYRQALGQGPEFLTYFNYEAQQDKSGLPNDRFSAERPEGSISTLTIQRTEQRDSAMYRCASSFIPTDTQYFGPGTRLTVL.

The genes are TRBV5-1 and TRBJ2-7; possibly TRBD2 for D (6 bases). This CDR3 has 16 residues. Germline CDR1 SGHRS, CDR2 YFSETQ. V was shortened by 0 bases and J by 7 bases, with 20 bases between the two germline ends. This chain's CDR3 is CASSLALPGSRGEQYF. The CDR3 DNA reads as TGCGCCAGCAGCTTGGCTTTACCCGGGTCCCGGGGGGAGCAGTACTTC.

This clone was found a few times. The chain employs TRBV19 and TRBJ2-4; 7 bases match TRBD1. Germline values: CDR1 LNHDA, CDR2 SQIVND (reference sequence). The CDR3 is made up of 15 amino acids. J was trimmed by 6 bases and V by 6 bases; bases with no gene match: 11. The CDR3 protein is CASSPEGARGNIQYF. DNA for the CDR3: TGTGCCAGTAGCCCTGAGGGGGCGAGGGGAAACATTCAGTACTTC. Supplemented by reference TRBV19 and TRBJ2-4, the full variable domain reads DGGITQSPKYLFRKEGQNVTLSCEQNLNHDAMYWYRQDPGQGLRLIYYSQIVNDFQKGDIAEGYSVSREKKESFPLTVTSAQKNPTAFYLCASSPEGARGNIQYFGAGTRLSVL.

The V and J genes are TRBV6-5 and TRBJ1-1; D perhaps matches TRBD1 (5 bases). The V gene lost 9 bases and the J gene lost 6 bases, with 14 bases spanning the gap. The germline V gene encodes CDR1 MNHEY and CDR2 SVGAGI. The CDR3 sequence is 12 residues long. The CDR3 DNA reads as TGTGCCAGTGCGCAGGGAAACGCTGAAGCTTTCTTT. It translates to CASAQGNAEAFF.

This clone was recorded a few times. The V call is TRBV4-2, the J call TRBJ1-2; 8 nucleotides line up with TRBD1. Trimming took 4 bases from V and 7 from J; bases not matched to a gene: 11. Per the germline V gene, CDR1 is LGHNA and CDR2 is YNFKEQ. The CDR3 has 15 amino acids. CDR3 protein: CASSPPAQGASGYTF. CDR3 nucleotides: TGTGCCAGCAGCCCTCCGGCCCAGGGGGCGAGTGGCTACACCTTC.

The V gene is TRBV4-1, the J gene TRBJ1-5, with a weak D call TRBD1 (5 bases). The CDR3 totals 17 residues. Per germline, CDR1 MGHRA and CDR2 YSYEKL. V was shortened by 1 base and J by 7 bases, with 20 bases between the two germline ends. The CDR3 is CASSQAFRGEVRQPQHF. CDR3 DNA: TGCGCCAGCAGCCAAGCCTTTCGGGGGGAGGTACGGCAGCCCCAGCATTTT.

On this clone itself: This sample includes further DNA sequences coding for the same CDR3. The chain employs TRBV9 and TRBJ2-7; tentatively, D is TRBD1 (5 bases). This CDR3 has 12 amino acids. The germline gives CDR1 SGDLS, CDR2 YYNGEE. V dropped 3 bases and J dropped 4 bases, with 8 bases sitting between them. The DNA for the CDR3 is TGTGCCAGCAGCGCCCAGGGTTACGAGCAGTACTTC. Its translation is CASSAQGYEQYF.

The chain combines TRBV6-7 with TRBJ2-7; tentative D call: TRBD2 (5 bases). TRBV6-7 carries the ORF label, with uncertain function. The CDR3 has 15 amino acids. The V and J ends lost 4 bases and 0 bases respectively, with 13 bases between them. CDR3 protein: CASSCTDSCSYEQYF. Here the CDR3 DNA reads TGTGCCAGCAGTTGCACGGACTCGTGCTCCTACGAGCAGTACTTC.

The chain uses TRBV4-3 and TRBJ1-2; TRBD1 aligns across 9 bases. The CDR3 length is 17 residues. Germline V lookup: CDR1 LGHNA, CDR2 YSLEER. After removal of 1 base from V and 3 bases from J, the junction contained 9 bases not matched to a gene. The CDR3 coding sequence is TGCGCCAGCAGCCAAGGGGAGCGGGACAGGGTATACTATGGCTACACCTTC. Protein sequence: CASSQGERDRVYYGYTF.

The chain has TRBV27 and TRBJ1-3, with D uncertain. Germline V gives CDR1 MNHEY, CDR2 SMNVEV (reference sequence). The CDR3 runs 16 residues. The V and J ends lost 0 bases and 0 bases respectively, with 9 bases between them. CDR3 DNA: TGTGCCAGCAGTTTATCGAGTGATCTCTCTGGAAACACCATATATTTT. Encoded protein: CASSLSSDLSGNTIYF.

The V gene is TRBV10-3, the J gene TRBJ1-1; 7 positions match TRBD1. CDR1 ENHRY and CDR2 SYGVKD come from the germline V gene. V was pared by 9 bases and J by 0 bases, with 7 bases of the junction left unmatched. This CDR3 has 14 residues. The CDR3 loop is CAIRQGLMNTEAFF. The DNA of the CDR3 is TGTGCCATTCGACAGGGTTTGATGAACACTGAAGCTTTCTTT.

This clone was seen just once. V and J are TRBV5-4 and TRBJ2-2; D perhaps matches TRBD1 (6 bases). Per germline, CDR1 SGHNT and CDR2 YYREEE (reference sequence). This CDR3 comprises 14 residues. V gave up 5 bases and J gave up 3 bases, with 11 bases separating them. As DNA, the CDR3 is TGTGCCAGCAGAGACAGGATTTACACCGGGGAGCTGTTTTTT. Translation: CASRDRIYTGELFF.

Written as DNA, the CDR3 is TGTGCCTGGAGTCCGTTCCCCTCCGAACCAGCTGAAGCTTTCTTT. Amino acids: CAWSPFPSEPAEAFF. This sequence joins TRBV30 and TRBJ1-1; D is unresolved. Germline V gene sequence: CDR1 GTSNPN, CDR2 SVGIG (reference sequence). Trimming took 2 bases from V and 6 from J, leaving 19 bases between them. CDR3 length: 15 amino acids.

The chain has TRBV7-2 and TRBJ2-5, with TRBD2 as a possible D gene (5 bases). Deletions cut 4 bases from V and 1 base from J, with 13 bases between. The germline gives CDR1 SGHTA, CDR2 FQGNSA. This CDR3 has 15 residues. The CDR3 spells CASSSLGRAQETQYF. CDR3 bases: TGTGCCAGCAGCTCCCTGGGGAGAGCCCAAGAGACCCAGTACTTC.

The chain carries TRBV29-1 and TRBJ2-7; perhaps TRBD2 as D (5 bases). Between the trimmed V and J ends, which lost 4 bases and 5 bases, there was a span of 18 bases. Germline V CDR1 and CDR2: SQVTM, ANQGSEA. CDR3 size: 14 residues. DNA of the CDR3: TGCAGCGTTGTCGCGCGGTCAGACGGGGACGAGCAGTACTTC. It translates to CSVVARSDGDEQYF.

The chain links TRBV9 to TRBJ2-7, with D tentatively TRBD1 (6 bases). V dropped 2 bases and J dropped 0 bases, with 9 bases sitting between them. CDR1 and CDR2 from the germline V gene are SGDLS and YYNGEE. This CDR3 has 14 residues. The CDR3 DNA reads TGTGCCAGCAGCGTTGAACAGGGCTCCTACGAGCAGTACTTC. It is translated as CASSVEQGSYEQYF.

This rearrangement joins TRBV13 to TRBJ1-2; TRBD1 is a possible D gene (6 bases). Germline V lookup: CDR1 PRHDT, CDR2 FYEKMQ (reference sequence). V lost 1 base and J 3 bases, leaving 15 bases between the germline ends. CDR3 length: 16 residues. The CDR3 DNA reads as TGTGCCAGCAGCTTAGTCGTGGGGGGGGGCGACTATGGCTACACCTTC. The encoded protein is CASSLVVGGGDYGYTF.

This chain uses TRBV2 with TRBJ2-7, with D possibly being TRBD2 (6 bases). The V end lost 0 bases, the J end lost 4 bases, and 16 bases lay between the germline ends. The germline V gene encodes CDR1 SNHLY and CDR2 FYNNEI. CDR3 length: 16 residues. The CDR3 nucleotides are TGTGCCAGCAGTGAAGCGCGGGAACGGGAGCGGTACGAGCAGTACTTC. It translates to CASSEARERERYEQYF.

CDR3: CASSEARASSSYEQYF. As DNA, the CDR3 is TGTGCCAGCAGTGAAGCGCGAGCGTCGAGCTCCTACGAGCAGTACTTC. V usage is TRBV6-1 and J usage is TRBJ2-7, with D uncertain. The CDR3 has 16 residues. The V end lost 0 bases, the J end lost 0 bases, and 12 bases lay between the germline ends. Germline CDR1 reads MNHNS; CDR2 reads SASEGT.

This chain uses TRBV28 with TRBJ1-4; unclear D gene. Deletions cut 8 bases from V and 5 bases from J, with 9 bases between. CDR1 is MDHEN and CDR2 is SYDVKM in the germline V gene. This CDR3 spans 12 amino acids. The CDR3 here is CASLTGNEKLFF. The CDR3 DNA follows: TGTGCCAGCTTGACGGGAAATGAAAAACTGTTTTTT.

The J gene is TRBJ1-1, the V gene TRBV6-4, with 7 bases identical to TRBD1. The germline V gene has CDR1 MRHNA and CDR2 SNTAGT. The CDR3 is made up of 19 amino acids. V lost 0 bases to trimming and J lost 0 bases; unmatched junction nucleotides: 13. The CDR3 region has the DNA TGTGCCAGCAGTGACTCCCGGGTGGGACAGCCGCAGATGAACACTGAAGCTTTCTTT. It is translated as CASSDSRVGQPQMNTEAFF.

The gene calls are TRBV5-1 and TRBJ1-4; 8 bases match TRBD1. The CDR3 is 21 residues long. Germline V gives CDR1 SGHRS, CDR2 YFSETQ. V dropped 3 bases and J dropped 0; count of bases not matched to a gene: 19. The CDR3 nucleotides are TGCGCCAGCAGCTCGCTGGGGACAGGAACAGAGTACCTTGCAACTAATGAAAAACTGTTTTTT. This gives the protein CASSSLGTGTEYLATNEKLFF.

The J gene is TRBJ2-1, the V gene TRBV2; D is perhaps TRBD2 (6 bases). Trimming took off 5 bases at V and 7 bases at J, with 15 bases between the two ends. CDR3 size: 14 residues. In germline, CDR1 is SNHLY, CDR2 FYNNEI. CDR3 DNA sequence: TGTGCCAGCAGTCTAACCCTAGCGCCGAATGAGCAGTTCTTC. This gives the protein CASSLTLAPNEQFF.

This rearrangement joins TRBV4-3 to TRBJ2-1, with 7 bases matching TRBD1. After removal of 2 bases from V and 7 bases from J, the junction contained 2 bases not matched to a gene. This CDR3 has 13 amino acids. Germline V gene sequence: CDR1 LGHNA, CDR2 YSLEER. The CDR3 coding sequence is TGCGCCAGCAGCCAACCACAGGGGAATGAGCAGTTCTTC. It codes for CASSQPQGNEQFF.

The chain combines TRBV7-9 with TRBJ2-7, with 9 bases lining up with TRBD1. The length of the CDR3 is 16 residues. Germline trimming cut 3 bases from V and 2 bases from J; bases unmatched to any gene: 8. Germline CDR1 reads SEHNR; CDR2 reads FQNEAQ (reference sequence). As DNA, the CDR3 is TGTGCCAGCAGCTTTAGGACAGGGGTCGGCCCCTACGAGCAGTACTTC. Its translation: CASSFRTGVGPYEQYF.

The sample holds one count of this clone. The genes are TRBV6-1 and TRBJ2-7; 7 nucleotides agree with TRBD1. CDR1 and CDR2 from the germline V gene are MNHNS and SASEGT. Germline trimming cut 6 bases from V and 2 bases from J; bases unmatched to any gene: 4. The CDR3 runs 13 residues. In nucleotides, the CDR3 is TGTGCCAGCAGAGGAGACAGGGCCTACGAGCAGTACTTC. Translated: CASRGDRAYEQYF.